This passage covers 19 T cell receptor beta chains from one sample sequenced in a study of Graves' ophthalmopathy and Graves' hyperthyroidism. RNA transcripts were the source from which TCR beta CDR3 regions were amplified. An opening RT-PCR round employed HTBI primers and preceded a second-round multiplex PCR. TCRdb re-called the multiplex PCR reads with MiXCR, one entry per CDR3 protein. This sample has about 700,000 distinct CDR3 sequences, with about 41% found just once. The sample was peripheral blood. The receptors here all came from an adult man with Graves' ophthalmopathy.

The V call is TRBV20-1, the J call TRBJ2-2, with D perhaps matching TRBD2 (7 bases). The ends were cut back, 2 bases at V and 4 bases at J, with 17 bases in the middle. Germline V CDR1 and CDR2: DFQATT, SNEGSKA (reference sequence). CDR3 length: 16 residues. CDR3 bases: TGCAGTGCTAGACCAACCCGGGGGGCGGGCACCGGGGAGCTGTTTTTT. The encoded protein is CSARPTRGAGTGELFF.

There are many counts of this clonotype. The J gene is TRBJ1-1, the V gene TRBV5-1; the match to TRBD1 covers 10 bases. The germline V gene has CDR1 SGHRS and CDR2 YFSETQ. The CDR3 spans 16 residues. J lost 3 bases, V lost 4 bases, and 9 bases had no gene match. The DNA for the CDR3 is TGCGCCAGCAGCCCTGGGACAGGGGCGGGGTACACTGAAGCTTTCTTT. The encoded protein is CASSPGTGAGYTEAFF.

The chain employs TRBV30 and TRBJ1-5; D gene uncertain. CDR1 is GTSNPN, CDR2 SVGIG, per germline (reference sequence). The CDR3 covers 13 residues. The V end was cut by 1 base, the J end by 2 bases, with 6 bases between. CDR3: CAWSAVGNQPQHF. In DNA form, the CDR3 reads TGTGCCTGGAGTGCAGTGGGCAATCAGCCCCAGCATTTT.

This clonotype appeared many times. The chain carries TRBV20-1 and TRBJ1-1, with TRBD1 identical over 8 bases. Per the germline V gene, CDR1 is DFQATT and CDR2 is SNEGSKA (reference sequence). The CDR3 totals 12 residues. The trim removed 6 bases at V and 4 bases at J, leaving 4 bases unmatched. The CDR3 DNA sequence: TGCAGTGCGAGTACAGGGGGCACTGAAGCTTTCTTT. It is translated as CSASTGGTEAFF.

This clonotype was seen repeatedly, ten times or more. The chain couples TRBV2 to TRBJ1-6; 8 bases fit TRBD1. Germline trimming cut 4 bases from V and 7 bases from J; bases unmatched to any gene: 0. This CDR3 is built from 13 residues. The germline V gene encodes CDR1 SNHLY and CDR2 FYNNEI. CDR3 bases: TGTGCCAGCAGTGGACAGGGGAATTCACCCCTCCACTTT. The encoded protein is CASSGQGNSPLHF.

This clonotype has only a few counts. The chain recombines TRBV20-1 with TRBJ2-7, with D possibly being TRBD1 (6 bases). V was pared by 0 bases and J by 2 bases, with 17 bases between. This CDR3 has 16 amino acids. Germline V gene lookup returns CDR1 DFQATT and CDR2 SNEGSKA (reference sequence). The CDR3: CSARDRTGYSPYEQYF. The CDR3 nucleotides read TGCAGTGCTAGAGATCGCACAGGGTATTCCCCCTACGAGCAGTACTTC.

The chain employs TRBV7-9 and TRBJ2-7; 7 positions match TRBD2. This CDR3 has 16 residues. After removal of 1 base from V and 0 bases from J, the junction contained 6 bases not matched to a gene. Germline V gives CDR1 SEHNR, CDR2 FQNEAQ (reference sequence). The CDR3 here is CASSLVGPSGSYEQYF. Here the CDR3 DNA reads TGTGCCAGCAGCTTAGTAGGGCCTAGCGGCTCCTACGAGCAGTACTTC.

This rearrangement joins TRBV2 to TRBJ2-2, with 9 bases matching TRBD1. Germline V gives CDR1 SNHLY, CDR2 FYNNEI. This CDR3 is 15 amino acids long. After removal of 6 bases from V and 3 bases from J, the junction contained 5 bases not matched to a gene. The CDR3 nucleotides read TGTGCCAGCAGCCAGCGACAGGGGGACACCGGGGAGCTGTTTTTT. This gives the protein CASSQRQGDTGELFF.

Concerning this clonotype: Since a much larger clone is just one base distant, this may be a read error. V is TRBV20-1 and J is TRBJ2-5, with D tentatively TRBD2 (7 bases). The last part of the DNA fits TRBJ2-7 better; the J call may be wrong. The germline V gene has CDR1 DFQATT and CDR2 SNEGSKA (reference sequence). This CDR3 region has 14 residues. In DNA form, the CDR3 reads TGCAGTGCTAGTGGACAGACTAGCTCCTGCGAGCAGTACTTC. This codes for CSASGQTSSCEQYF.

Concerning this clonotype: A read error may be the cause here, since a much bigger clone is one base away. The rearrangement joins TRBV20-1 to TRBJ2-7; 7 bases are a match to TRBD1. The junction had 16 bases not matched to a gene; V was cut back by 5 bases and J by 12 bases. The CDR3 is made up of 13 amino acids. Germline CDR1 DFQATT, CDR2 SNEGSKA (reference sequence). The CDR3 is CSAGASGTEQTYF. CDR3 bases: TGCAGTGCTGGAGCCTCCGGGACAGAACAGACGTACTTC.

The chain links TRBV10-3 to TRBJ1-2, with 9 nucleotides matching TRBD1. The germline gives CDR1 ENHRY, CDR2 SYGVKD. The trim removed 10 bases at V and 3 bases at J, leaving 12 bases unmatched. The CDR3 loop spans 15 amino acids. The CDR3 DNA is TGTGCCAGCTCACCCCGGACAGGGGTCGACTATGGCTACACCTTC. Amino acid sequence: CASSPRTGVDYGYTF.

The CDR3 nucleotides are TGTGCCAGCAGACACATACAGGGGGGTAGGAAGACCCAGTACTTC. It codes for CASRHIQGGRKTQYF. The chain combines TRBV11-2 with TRBJ2-5, with 8 bases aligning to TRBD1. CDR1 and CDR2 (germline): SGHAT, FQNNGV. The J segment lost 6 bases and the V segment lost 6 bases, leaving 12 bases of the junction unmatched. The CDR3 is 15 residues long.

The CDR3 DNA is TGTGCCAGCAGCTTAGTTCCTAGGGTGGGGGATACGCAGTATTTT. Translating it yields CASSLVPRVGDTQYF. The chain links TRBV7-2 to TRBJ2-3; D unclear. Germline values: CDR1 SGHTA, CDR2 FQGNSA. CDR3 length equals 15 residues. V lost 1 base and J 6 bases, leaving 14 bases between the germline ends.

This chain links TRBV18 with TRBJ1-1; tentatively, D is TRBD1 (5 bases). V dropped 3 bases and J dropped 5 bases, with 10 bases sitting between them. This CDR3 region has 13 residues. Germline-derived CDR1 and CDR2 are KGHSH and LQKENI. Written as DNA, the CDR3 is TGTGCCAGCTCACCGGGGGAGGGGACTGAAGCTTTCTTT. Translated, it gives CASSPGEGTEAFF.

As to this clonotype: Relative to the germline gene, one junction end is altered; a read error may explain this. This chain uses TRBV10-3 with TRBJ1-3; D gene ambiguous. This CDR3 region has 16 residues. Per the germline V gene, CDR1 is ENHRY and CDR2 is SYGVKD. This CDR3 reads CASSVNPLISGNTIYF. As DNA, the CDR3 is TGTGCCAGCAGTGTTAATCCCCTGATCTCTGGAAACACCATATATTTT.

This clonotype was detected ten times or more. The chain employs TRBV2 and TRBJ2-5, with a possible D match to TRBD2 (6 bases). Per the germline V gene, CDR1 is SNHLY and CDR2 is FYNNEI. The length of the CDR3 is 15 residues. V was clipped by 0 bases and J by 5 bases, with 13 bases between them. The CDR3 protein is CASSEAGRGWETQYF. The CDR3 DNA sequence: TGTGCCAGCAGTGAAGCGGGCCGGGGGTGGGAGACCCAGTACTTC.

This clonotype was seen many times. The chain employs TRBV7-3 and TRBJ2-7, with 8 bases matching TRBD2. Germline V CDR1 and CDR2: SGHTA, FQGTGA. The CDR3 runs to 14 residues. With V trimmed by 4 bases and J by 1 base, 3 bases remained unmatched. This chain's CDR3 is CASSSSSGSYEQYF. The CDR3 coding sequence is TGTGCCAGCAGCTCATCTAGCGGGTCCTACGAGCAGTACTTC.

The rearrangement links TRBV7-3 to TRBJ2-2; D is possibly TRBD1 or TRBD2 (6 bases each). Germline V gene sequence: CDR1 SGHTA, CDR2 FQGTGA. The V end was cut by 3 bases, the J end by 5 bases, with 19 bases between. There are 17 residues in the CDR3. The CDR3 DNA reads TGTGCCAGCAGCTTGGCCGCGGGACACCCTGCTACCGGGGAGCTGTTTTTT. Translation gives CASSLAAGHPATGELFF.

This clonotype appeared many times. The chain links TRBV7-3 to TRBJ2-5; D tentatively reads TRBD1 or TRBD2 (6 bases each). Germline V gene sequence: CDR1 SGHTA, CDR2 FQGTGA. V was trimmed by 8 bases and J by 5 bases, leaving 15 bases between them. The CDR3 totals 13 residues. DNA of the CDR3: TGTGCCAGCTCAAGGGGGGCCCTGGAGACCCAGTACTTC. Residues: CASSRGALETQYF.